The next 11 T cell receptor beta chains were all read from a single sample in a study of T-cell memory formation after mild COVID-19. Each CDR3 protein is one row after TCRdb ran MiXCR on the 5' RACE reads. This sample carries a few hundred thousand distinct CDR3 sequences, around a sixth of them seen once, and the ten largest clones take about 22%. The specimen sequenced was PBMCs or a T cell subset sorted from them (not recorded which). These receptors all stem from a man younger than 35 who had mild COVID-19 (a few samples of this study predate the infection). Cell type and time point are not known.

This clonotype has a handful of counts. This chain uses TRBV6-6 with TRBJ1-5; 8 bases map to TRBD1. The CDR3 extends over 18 amino acids. With 7 bases clipped from V and 2 bases from J, the junction kept 16 bases outside the gene matches. Germline assignment: CDR1 MNHNY and CDR2 SVGAGI (reference sequence). CDR3 sequence: CASKRPGQDFVGNQPQHF. In DNA, the CDR3 is TGTGCCAGCAAAAGGCCGGGACAGGATTTTGTAGGCAATCAGCCCCAGCATTTT.

This clonotype was seen only a few times. V usage is TRBV10-3 and J usage is TRBJ2-7, with D possibly matching TRBD1 (6 bases). There are 13 residues in the CDR3. Germline V gives CDR1 ENHRY, CDR2 SYGVKD. Trimming removed 2 bases at V and 3 bases at J, with 8 bases between. The CDR3 spells CAISENRDYEQYV. CDR3 nucleotide sequence: TGTGCCATCAGTGAGAACAGGGACTACGAGCAGTACGTC.

This clonotype appeared a few times. V is TRBV6-1 and J is TRBJ2-3; no clear D. V was cut by 7 bases and J by 1 base, with 15 bases left in between. The germline V gene has CDR1 MNHNS and CDR2 SASEGT. The CDR3 is 15 residues long. CDR3 DNA sequence: TGTGCCAGCACCAGACGGGCCGGAGGCACAGATACGCAGTATTTT. It yields the protein CASTRRAGGTDTQYF.

This clonotype showed up just a few times. The chain links TRBV18 to TRBJ2-4; D remains ambiguous. CDR3 length: 14 amino acids. V gave up 0 bases and J gave up 5 bases, with 8 bases separating them. Germline-derived CDR1 and CDR2 are KGHSH and LQKENI. CDR3 protein: CASSPPATENIQYF. The CDR3 DNA follows: TGTGCCAGCTCACCACCGGCGACGGAAAACATTCAGTACTTC.

V gene TRBV4-3 combines with J gene TRBJ1-5, with TRBD1 matching over 8 bases. The CDR3 has 14 residues. V shed 3 bases and J 4 bases; nucleotides not matched to a gene: 2. The germline V gene encodes CDR1 LGHNA and CDR2 YSLEER. The CDR3 coding sequence is TGCGCCAGCAGCCAGGGACAGGAGAATCAGCCCCAGCATTTT. As protein: CASSQGQENQPQHF.

This clonotype appeared a few times. This rearrangement joins TRBV7-2 to TRBJ2-7, with D maybe TRBD2 (6 bases). The CDR3 is made up of 14 amino acids. Germline CDR1 and CDR2: SGHTA and FQGNSA. Deletions cut 5 bases from V and 3 bases from J, with 14 bases between. DNA for the CDR3: TGTGCCAGCAGCCCCTGGAGGGACCTCTACGAGCAGTACTTC. Encoded protein: CASSPWRDLYEQYF.

This chain connects TRBV15 to TRBJ1-3; D ambiguous. The CDR3 spans 13 residues. The germline V and J ends were trimmed by 4 bases and 6 bases, with 10 bases remaining between them. The V gene's germline CDR1 is LNHNV and CDR2 YYDKDF (reference sequence). CDR3 sequence reads: CATSKSRANTIYF. Written as DNA, the CDR3 is TGTGCCACCAGCAAATCGAGAGCAAACACCATATATTTT.

In this sample, this clonotype turned up a few times. The CDR3, as DNA: TGCAGTGCTACACTTTTAAAGGCGGGGGACACAGATACGCAGTATTTT. As protein: CSATLLKAGDTDTQYF. The genes are TRBV20-1 and TRBJ2-3; TRBD2 matches 7 bases. This CDR3 contains 16 residues. Losses at the gene ends were 4 bases for V and 2 bases for J; bases not matched to a gene: 12. The germline gives CDR1 DFQATT, CDR2 SNEGSKA (reference sequence).

This clonotype has at least ten counts. This chain joins TRBV6-6 and TRBJ2-1; possible D gene TRBD2, 5 bases. V was clipped by 2 bases and J by 8 bases, with 10 bases between them. Germline CDR1 MNHNY, CDR2 SVGAGI (reference sequence). CDR3 length equals 13 residues. The CDR3 region is CASSYGLADEQFF. CDR3 sequence (DNA): TGTGCCAGCAGTTACGGACTGGCCGATGAGCAGTTCTTC.

This clonotype has only a few counts. V is TRBV7-2 and J is TRBJ2-5; unclear D gene. V lost 6 bases and J 0 bases, leaving 14 bases between the germline ends. CDR1 is SGHTA, CDR2 FQGNSA, per germline. CDR3 length: 15 residues. Here the CDR3 DNA reads TGTGCCAGCAGTCCCCAAAACACTTACCAAGAGACCCAGTACTTC. Translating gives CASSPQNTYQETQYF. Full variable domain (remainder filled in from reference TRBV7-2 and TRBJ2-5): GAGVSQSPSNKVTEKGKDVELRCDPISGHTALYWYRQSLGQGLEFLIYFQGNSAPDKSGLPSDRFSAERTGGSVSTLTIQRTQQEDSAVYLCASSPQNTYQETQYFGPGTRLLVL.

The table lists this clonotype with many counts. The V call is TRBV6-4, the J call TRBJ2-1, with 9 bases lining up with TRBD2. The CDR3 runs 15 residues. The junction had 2 bases not matched to a gene; V was cut back by 0 bases and J by 5 bases. Germline assignment: CDR1 MRHNA and CDR2 SNTAGT. The DNA of the CDR3 is TGTGCCAGCAGTGACTCAAGCGGGGGGAACAATGAGCAGTTCTTC. Its translation is CASSDSSGGNNEQFF.